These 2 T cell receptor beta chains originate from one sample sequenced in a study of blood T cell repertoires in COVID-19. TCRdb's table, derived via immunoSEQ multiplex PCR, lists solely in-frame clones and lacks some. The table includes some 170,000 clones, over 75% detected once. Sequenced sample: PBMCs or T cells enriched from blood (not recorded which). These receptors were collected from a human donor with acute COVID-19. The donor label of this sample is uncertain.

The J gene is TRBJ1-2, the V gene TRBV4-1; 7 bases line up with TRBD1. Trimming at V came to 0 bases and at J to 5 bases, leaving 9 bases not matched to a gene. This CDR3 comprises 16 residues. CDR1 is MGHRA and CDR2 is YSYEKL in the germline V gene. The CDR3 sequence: CASSQEGTGVGYGYTF. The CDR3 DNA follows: TGCGCCAGCAGCCAAGAGGGAACAGGGGTGGGATATGGCTACACCTTC.

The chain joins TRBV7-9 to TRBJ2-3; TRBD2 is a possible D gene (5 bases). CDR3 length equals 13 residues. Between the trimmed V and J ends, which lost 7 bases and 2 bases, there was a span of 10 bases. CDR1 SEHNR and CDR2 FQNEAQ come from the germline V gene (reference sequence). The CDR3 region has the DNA TGTGCCAGCATACTAGGGTACACAGATACGCAGTATTTT. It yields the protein CASILGYTDTQYF.